This TCR beta chain originates from a study of graft-versus-host responses after intestinal transplantation. Study in general: Isolated intestinal, liver-intestinal, or multivisceral transplants were what recipients had. Recipients across the board were started on anti-thymocyte globulin induction, then kept on tacrolimus and steroids for about 3 years. Findings and limits, study-wide: Recipient marrow harbored GvH clones, some of which surfaced first in ileum or blood. Among circulating GvH clones, peak levels were associated with early post-transplant declines in HvG clones.

The protocol was immunoSEQ multiplex PCR, while the TCRdb copy is restricted to in-frame clones and leaves out a portion. The sample has approximately 12,000 clones, around 80% seen once; the top ten hold about 50%. There are 14 residues in the CDR3. Trimming took 3 bases from V and 7 from J, leaving 12 bases between them. Germline assignment: CDR1 MDHEN and CDR2 SYDVKM. Turning to this clone: Its matching antigen is unknown.

This receptor was taken from a human patient who received an intestinal transplant, so some T cells may come from the graft donor. Sequenced here: PBMCs, sampled approximately 120 days after transplant. The chain employs TRBV28 and TRBJ2-2; the D gene is possibly TRBD1 (5 bases). The CDR3 DNA sequence: TGTGCCAGCAGTTTGGGGCTAGAAATCGGGGAGCTGTTTTTT. Translation gives CASSLGLEIGELFF.